This record looks at one T cell receptor beta chain sequence and its context. Antigen unknown. These data originate in a study of cytomegalovirus exposure and HLA in healthy donors. Study summary: According to later analysis, the same platform produced the roughly 130 validation and several hundred first-cohort repertoires. The study's findings and limits: The study recorded some 160 TCR beta chains that were cytomegalovirus-associated.

V was trimmed by 4 bases and J by 6 bases, leaving 13 bases between them. The germline gives CDR1 MGHRA, CDR2 YSYEKL. The CDR3 runs to 13 residues. The data were produced by immunoSEQ multiplex PCR, yet TCRdb's version contains in-frame clones alone and is incomplete. This table holds 170,000 or so clones, around 82% found once. Donors came from a validation cohort of about 120 subjects, distinct from the first 666-subject cohort. The sequenced material came from PBMCs. The sequence was obtained from a woman in her late teens or twenties in good health and CMV-seropositive. The rearrangement joins TRBV4-1 to TRBJ2-7; TRBD2 is a possible D gene (5 bases). In DNA, the CDR3 is TGCGCCAGCAGCCCCCCGCGGGTCGGCGAGCAGTACTTC. Translated: CASSPPRVGEQYF.